This T cell receptor beta chain was profiled in a study of cytomegalovirus exposure and HLA in healthy donors. CDR3 length equals 13 residues. The germline V gene encodes CDR1 LNHDA and CDR2 SQIVND (reference sequence). Trimming removed 6 bases from V and 9 bases from J; junction bases left unmatched: 6. The PCR ran on 60 Vbeta and 13 Jbeta primers. This table comes from immunoSEQ multiplex PCR, and its TCRdb copy is limited to in-frame clones, with some not included. Of about 130,000 clones detected, about 80% appear once; the ten largest clones hold 2.7%. This sequence joins TRBV19 and TRBJ2-1; 9 bases line up with TRBD2. This receptor was obtained from a boy aged 2 to 9 in good health and CMV-seronegative. The sequenced sample consisted of PBMCs. CDR3 region: CASRSSGGSEQFF. Here the CDR3 DNA reads TGTGCCAGTAGGAGTAGCGGGGGATCTGAGCAGTTCTTC.